These 12 T cell receptor beta chains originate from one sample sequenced in a study of T cell responses to AZD1222 COVID-19 vaccine. Method: immunoSEQ multiplex PCR; TCRdb's copy keeps in-frame clones and lacks some. The sample records about 140,000 clones, about 89% being singletons. The specimen was peripheral blood, collected on day 0 of AZD1222 vaccination. These receptors originate from an adult in good health.

The V and J genes are TRBV5-1 and TRBJ2-1, with TRBD2 matching over 7 bases. Germline loops: CDR1 SGHRS, CDR2 YFSETQ. CDR3 size: 16 residues. V lost 5 bases and J lost 4; bases outside the gene matches: 12. CDR3 sequence: CASRDGASGWYNEQFF. As DNA, the CDR3 is TGCGCCAGCAGAGATGGGGCTAGCGGTTGGTACAATGAGCAGTTCTTC.

V is TRBV7-2 and J is TRBJ2-1, with D maybe TRBD2 (5 bases). The CDR3 spans 16 residues. Per the germline V gene, CDR1 is SGHTA and CDR2 is FQGNSA. Deletions cut 4 bases from V and 4 bases from J, with 17 bases between. As DNA, the CDR3 is TGTGCCAGCAGCTCACGTGGACTTAGCTTTTACAATGAGCAGTTCTTC. Encoded protein: CASSSRGLSFYNEQFF.

This chain joins TRBV6-6 and TRBJ1-4; 7 positions agree with TRBD1. Germline CDR1 reads MNHNY; CDR2 reads SVGAGI (reference sequence). V shed 3 bases and J 6 bases; nucleotides not matched to a gene: 4. The CDR3 totals 14 residues. The CDR3 DNA reads TGTGCCAGCAGTTATAGGGGGCAGCATGAAAAACTGTTTTTT. This translates into CASSYRGQHEKLFF.

This clone has just one count. The CDR3 DNA reads as TGTGCCAGCAGCGTAGTTTACAATGAGCAGTTCTTC. Its protein is CASSVVYNEQFF. The chain joins TRBV7-9 to TRBJ2-1; D remains unclear. From germline, CDR1 is SEHNR and CDR2 FQNEAQ (reference sequence). This CDR3 is 12 amino acids long. The V and J ends lost 5 bases and 4 bases respectively, with 6 bases between them.

In DNA, the CDR3 is TGTGCCTGGGTGGAGGAGGGTCCTGGAAACACCATATATTTT. It is translated as CAWVEEGPGNTIYF. The chain couples TRBV30 to TRBJ1-3; D is undetermined. CDR3 length: 14 residues. The ends were cut back, 5 bases at V and 2 bases at J, with 13 bases in the middle. Germline CDR1 GTSNPN, CDR2 SVGIG (reference sequence).

V and J are TRBV29-1 and TRBJ2-7; no reliable D call. CDR3 length equals 10 residues. The germline V gene encodes CDR1 SQVTM and CDR2 ANQGSEA. V gave up 4 bases and J gave up 5 bases, with 6 bases separating them. The CDR3 is CSVAQNEQYF. Written as DNA, the CDR3 is TGCAGCGTTGCACAAAACGAGCAGTACTTC.

The chain couples TRBV27 to TRBJ1-2, with D hard to call. Germline CDR1 MNHEY, CDR2 SMNVEV (reference sequence). Trimming took 4 bases from V and 3 from J, leaving 12 bases between them. The CDR3 loop spans 14 amino acids. This CDR3 is CASSSSTEYYGYTF. CDR3 bases: TGTGCCAGCAGTTCCAGTACGGAGTACTATGGCTACACCTTC.

This clone was seen a single time. The chain joins TRBV28 to TRBJ2-7, with D perhaps matching TRBD2 (6 bases). Germline V CDR1 and CDR2: MDHEN, SYDVKM. The CDR3 has 16 amino acids. Trimming took off 5 bases at V and 3 bases at J, with 20 bases between the two ends. In nucleotides, the CDR3 is TGTGCCAGCAGTCCCGGGGATGGCTTCGGGGGCTACGAGCAGTACTTC. Protein product: CASSPGDGFGGYEQYF.

The gene calls are TRBV5-1 and TRBJ1-1, with 7 bases matching TRBD1. In germline, CDR1 is SGHRS, CDR2 YFSETQ. V dropped 4 bases and J dropped 0; count of bases not matched to a gene: 6. This CDR3 comprises 15 residues. The CDR3: CASSKDRTMNTEAFF. The CDR3 DNA reads as TGCGCCAGCAGCAAGGACAGGACCATGAACACTGAAGCTTTCTTT.

Written as DNA, the CDR3 is TGTGCCAGCAGTTTAGGGGGGGCTGATAACTATGGCTACACCTTC. Encoded protein: CASSLGGADNYGYTF. The genes are TRBV28 and TRBJ1-2, with a tentative D call TRBD1 (6 bases). Germline CDR1 MDHEN, CDR2 SYDVKM. The CDR3 has 15 amino acids. V was clipped by 2 bases and J by 1 base, with 11 bases between them.

The chain carries TRBV2 and TRBJ1-2, with D unresolved. The CDR3 length is 11 residues. V lost 3 bases and J 4 bases, leaving 3 bases between the germline ends. From germline, CDR1 is SNHLY and CDR2 FYNNEI. The CDR3 loop is CASSEVYGYTF. CDR3 coding DNA: TGTGCCAGCAGTGAGGTCTATGGCTACACCTTC.

With respect to this clone: The junction does not match germline at one end; this may be a read error. The rearrangement links TRBV23-1 to TRBJ2-7; 8 nucleotides line up with TRBD1. TRBV23-1 is marked as an open reading frame, function uncertain. The CDR3 spans 14 residues. In nucleotides, the CDR3 is TGCGCCAGCAGCCAATCTACAGGGGGCTACGAGCAGTACTTC. It yields the protein CASSQSTGGYEQYF.